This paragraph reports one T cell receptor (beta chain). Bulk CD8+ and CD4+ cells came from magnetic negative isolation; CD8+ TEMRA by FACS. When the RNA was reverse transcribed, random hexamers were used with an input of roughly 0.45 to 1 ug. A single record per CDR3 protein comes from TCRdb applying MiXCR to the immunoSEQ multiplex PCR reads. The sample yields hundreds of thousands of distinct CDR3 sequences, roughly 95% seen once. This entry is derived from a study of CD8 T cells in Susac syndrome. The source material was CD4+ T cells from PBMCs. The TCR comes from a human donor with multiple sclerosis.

The CDR3 protein is CASKNDRGGDTQYF. The CDR3 bases are TGTGCCAGCAAGAACGACAGGGGGGGAGATACGCAGTATTTT. The chain links TRBV7-9 to TRBJ2-3, with TRBD1 identical over 9 bases. In germline, CDR1 is SEHNR, CDR2 FQNEAQ (reference sequence). The CDR3 has 14 residues. Unmatched junction bases numbered 7, after V lost 7 bases and J lost 5 bases.